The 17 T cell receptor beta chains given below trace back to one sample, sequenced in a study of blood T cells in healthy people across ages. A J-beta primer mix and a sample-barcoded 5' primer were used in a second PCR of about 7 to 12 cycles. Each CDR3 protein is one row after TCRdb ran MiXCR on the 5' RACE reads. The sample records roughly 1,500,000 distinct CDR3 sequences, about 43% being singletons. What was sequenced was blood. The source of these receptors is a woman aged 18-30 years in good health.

CDR3 region: CASSFSGSEKLFF. The CDR3 DNA reads as TGTGCCAGCAGTTTTTCGGGGTCTGAAAAACTGTTTTTT. The rearrangement joins TRBV27 to TRBJ1-4; D call uncertain. Trimming took 3 bases from V and 7 from J, leaving 9 bases between them. The length of the CDR3 is 13 residues. Germline CDR1 reads MNHEY; CDR2 reads SMNVEV (reference sequence).

CDR3 loop: CASSPPATAHNEQYF. CDR3 coding DNA: TGTGCCAGCAGCCCCCCCGCTACCGCCCACAATGAGCAGTACTTC. The chain joins TRBV7-9 to TRBJ2-1; D not resolved. The J call may be mistaken, given a closer DNA end match to TRBJ2-7. This CDR3 has 15 amino acids. Germline V lookup: CDR1 SEHNR, CDR2 FQNEAQ (reference sequence).

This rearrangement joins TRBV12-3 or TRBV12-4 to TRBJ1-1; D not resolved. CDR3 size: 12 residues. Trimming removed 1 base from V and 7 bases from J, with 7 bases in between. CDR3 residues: CASSLEIDEAFF. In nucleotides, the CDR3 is TGTGCCAGCAGTTTAGAAATAGATGAAGCTTTCTTT.

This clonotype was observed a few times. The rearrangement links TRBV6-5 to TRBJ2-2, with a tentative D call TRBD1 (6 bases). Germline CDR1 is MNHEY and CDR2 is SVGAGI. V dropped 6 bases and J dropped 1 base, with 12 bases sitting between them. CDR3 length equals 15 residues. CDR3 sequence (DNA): TGTGCCAGCAGGTTAGGACAGCTGAACACCGGGGAGCTGTTTTTT. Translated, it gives CASRLGQLNTGELFF.

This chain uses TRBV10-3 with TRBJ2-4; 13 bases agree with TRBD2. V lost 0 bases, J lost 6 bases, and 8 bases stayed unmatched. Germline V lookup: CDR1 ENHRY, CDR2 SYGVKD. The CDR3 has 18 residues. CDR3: CAISESKLAGGVGNIQYF. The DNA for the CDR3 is TGTGCCATCAGTGAGTCGAAACTAGCGGGAGGGGTAGGAAACATTCAGTACTTC.

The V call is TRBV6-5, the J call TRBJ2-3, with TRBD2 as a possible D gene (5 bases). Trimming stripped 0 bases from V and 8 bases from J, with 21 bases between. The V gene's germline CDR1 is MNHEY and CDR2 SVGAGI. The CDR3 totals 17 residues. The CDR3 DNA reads TGTGCCAGCAGTTACTCTCTGGGCCGGGGTAACGTGGGTACGCAGTATTTT. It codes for CASSYSLGRGNVGTQYF.

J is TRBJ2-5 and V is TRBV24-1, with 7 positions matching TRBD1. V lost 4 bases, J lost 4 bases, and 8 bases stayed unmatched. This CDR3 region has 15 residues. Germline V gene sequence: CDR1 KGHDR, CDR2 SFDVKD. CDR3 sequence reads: CATSDATGAGETQYF. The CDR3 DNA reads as TGTGCCACCAGTGACGCTACAGGGGCGGGAGAGACCCAGTACTTC.

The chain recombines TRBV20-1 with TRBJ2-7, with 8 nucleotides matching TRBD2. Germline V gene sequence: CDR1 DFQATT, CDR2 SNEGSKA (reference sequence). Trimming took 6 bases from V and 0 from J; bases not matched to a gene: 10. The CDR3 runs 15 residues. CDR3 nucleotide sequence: TGCAGTGCCTATGAGTCGGGAGGGAGCTCCTACGAGCAGTACTTC. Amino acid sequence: CSAYESGGSSYEQYF.

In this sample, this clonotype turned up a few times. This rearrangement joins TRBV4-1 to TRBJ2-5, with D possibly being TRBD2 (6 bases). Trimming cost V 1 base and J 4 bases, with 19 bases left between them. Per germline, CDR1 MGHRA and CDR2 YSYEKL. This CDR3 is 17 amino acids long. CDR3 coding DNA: TGCGCCAGCAGCCAAGTGGGGAGGAGGCCTGGGGGAGAGACCCAGTACTTC. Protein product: CASSQVGRRPGGETQYF.

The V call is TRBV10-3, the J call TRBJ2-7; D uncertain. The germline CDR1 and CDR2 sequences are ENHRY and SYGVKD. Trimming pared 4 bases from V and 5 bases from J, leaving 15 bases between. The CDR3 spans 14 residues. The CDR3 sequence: CAISGNSGFDEQYF. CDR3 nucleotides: TGTGCCATCAGTGGAAACTCGGGCTTCGACGAGCAGTACTTC.

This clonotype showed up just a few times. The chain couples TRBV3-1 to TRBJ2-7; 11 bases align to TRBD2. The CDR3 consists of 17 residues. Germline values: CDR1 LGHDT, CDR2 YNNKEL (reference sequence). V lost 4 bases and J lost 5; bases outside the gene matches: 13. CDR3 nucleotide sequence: TGTGCCAGCAGCCGACTAGCGGGACAATCAAGACCGGACGAGCAGTACTTC. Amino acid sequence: CASSRLAGQSRPDEQYF.

The CDR3 DNA is TGCGCCAGCAGCCGTGCACTCGACAATGAGCAGTACTTC. Its protein is CASSRALDNEQYF. The rearrangement links TRBV4-1 to TRBJ2-5; D is unclear. V lost 4 bases, J lost 11 bases, and 17 bases lay in between. The CDR3 extends over 13 amino acids. The germline gives CDR1 MGHRA, CDR2 YSYEKL.

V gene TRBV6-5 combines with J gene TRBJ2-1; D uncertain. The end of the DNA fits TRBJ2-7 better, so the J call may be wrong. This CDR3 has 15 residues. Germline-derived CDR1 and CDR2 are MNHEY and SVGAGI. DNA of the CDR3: TGTGCCAGCAGTTACTCGAAAGCCATCGGGTACGAGCAGTACTTC. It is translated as CASSYSKAIGYEQYF.

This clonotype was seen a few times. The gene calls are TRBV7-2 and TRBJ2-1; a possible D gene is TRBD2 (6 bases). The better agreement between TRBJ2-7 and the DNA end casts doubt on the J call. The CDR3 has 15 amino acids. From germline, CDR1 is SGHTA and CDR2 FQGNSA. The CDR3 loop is CASSYTSSSYNEQYF. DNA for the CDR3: TGTGCCAGCAGCTATACTAGCAGCTCCTACAATGAGCAGTACTTC.

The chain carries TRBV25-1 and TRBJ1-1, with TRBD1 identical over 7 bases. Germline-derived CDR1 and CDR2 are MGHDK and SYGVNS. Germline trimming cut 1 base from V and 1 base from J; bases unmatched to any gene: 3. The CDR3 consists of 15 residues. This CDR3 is CASSEWRTGNTEAFF. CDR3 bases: TGTGCCAGCAGTGAATGGAGGACAGGGAACACTGAAGCTTTCTTT.

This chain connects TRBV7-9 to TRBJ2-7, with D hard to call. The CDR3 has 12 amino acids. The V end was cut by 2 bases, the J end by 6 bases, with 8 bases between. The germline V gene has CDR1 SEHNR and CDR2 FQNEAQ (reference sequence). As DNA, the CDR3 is TGTGCCAGCAGCTTAATGACTGGCGAGCAGTACTTC. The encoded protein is CASSLMTGEQYF.

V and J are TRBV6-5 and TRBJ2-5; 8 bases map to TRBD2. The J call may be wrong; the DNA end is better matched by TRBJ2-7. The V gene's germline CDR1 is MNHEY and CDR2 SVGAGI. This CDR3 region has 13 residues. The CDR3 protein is CAIRTSIPLEQYF. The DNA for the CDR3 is TGTGCCATCCGGACTAGCATCCCTCTCGAGCAGTACTTC.